The 17 T cell receptor beta chains below all came from one sample that was sequenced in a study of shared clonotypes between healthy human individuals. Libraries were prepared by immunoSEQ multiplex PCR; TCRdb keeps only in-frame clonotypes and omits some of them. The sample carries millions of clones, roughly 94% recorded once. Sequenced sample: naive CD4+ T cells sorted from blood. Subset defined: CD45RA+ positively selected. These receptor sequences come from a young man in good health.

This clone has a single count. The gene calls are TRBV12-5 and TRBJ2-5; TRBD2 aligns across 15 bases. V gave up 6 bases and J gave up 5 bases; unmatched junction bases: 7. Germline V gene sequence: CDR1 LGHNT, CDR2 FRNRAP. The CDR3 runs to 16 residues. The CDR3 region is CASGPGLAGGFETQYF. In nucleotides, the CDR3 is TGTGCTAGTGGCCCAGGACTAGCGGGAGGGTTTGAGACCCAGTACTTC.

This clone has a handful of counts. In the same sample, other DNA sequences code for this CDR3. The genes are TRBV7-9 and TRBJ2-3; D gene uncertain. The CDR3 length is 15 residues. V was shortened by 3 bases and J by 0 bases, with 10 bases between the two germline ends. Germline assignment: CDR1 SEHNR and CDR2 FQNEAQ (reference sequence). This CDR3 reads CASSFGQTSTDTQYF. As DNA, the CDR3 is TGTGCCAGCAGCTTCGGGCAGACTAGCACAGATACGCAGTATTTT.

In regard to this clone: This clone may be a read error of a much larger clone one base away. This sample includes further DNA sequences coding for the same CDR3. The chain links TRBV29-1 to TRBJ2-1; D call uncertain. The germline CDR1 and CDR2 sequences are SQVTM and ANQGSEA. Trimming took off 3 bases at V and 7 bases at J, with 4 bases between the two ends. CDR3 length: 10 residues. The chain's CDR3 is CSVDRNEQFF. The DNA of the CDR3 is TGCAGCGTTGACAGGAATGAGCAGTTCTTC.

This clone appeared once. The CDR3 DNA follows: TGCGCCAGCAGCGACGGCAATCAGCCCCAGCATTTT. It translates to CASSDGNQPQHF. The V gene is TRBV5-1, the J gene TRBJ1-5; D is unresolved. Germline values: CDR1 SGHRS, CDR2 YFSETQ. V was shortened by 4 bases and J by 2 bases, with 4 bases between the two germline ends. The CDR3 is 12 amino acids.

V and J are TRBV11-1 and TRBJ2-3, with 9 nucleotides matching TRBD2. Per the germline V gene, CDR1 is SGHAT and CDR2 is FQDESV (reference sequence). V trimming: 5 bases; J trimming: 3 bases; junction bases outside the gene matches: 6. The CDR3 is made up of 15 amino acids. The CDR3 DNA reads as TGTGCCAGCAGCCGCGTGGCGGGGGGGACAGATACGCAGTATTTT. Translated, it gives CASSRVAGGTDTQYF.

This chain joins TRBV18 and TRBJ2-6, with D possibly matching TRBD1 (5 bases). Germline V gene lookup returns CDR1 KGHSH and CDR2 LQKENI. CDR3 length: 16 residues. V was pared by 3 bases and J by 2 bases, with 11 bases between. The CDR3 DNA reads TGTGCCAGCTCACCGATACAGGCACCTGGGGCCAACGTCCTGACTTTC. Amino acid sequence: CASSPIQAPGANVLTF.

The chain employs TRBV6-5 and TRBJ2-7; D remains ambiguous. Trimming removed 7 bases at V and 0 bases at J, with 13 bases between. This CDR3 spans 14 amino acids. Germline V lookup: CDR1 MNHEY, CDR2 SVGAGI. In nucleotides, the CDR3 is TGTGCCAGCAAGCTCAGAGCCAGCTCCTACGAGCAGTACTTC. Residues: CASKLRASSYEQYF.

For this clone: This sample also contains other DNA sequences that code for the same CDR3. The chain employs TRBV5-1 and TRBJ2-1; D is unclear. Germline CDR1 is SGHRS and CDR2 is YFSETQ. Trimming took off 2 bases at V and 5 bases at J, with 8 bases between the two ends. This CDR3 comprises 13 residues. The CDR3 nucleotides are TGCGCCAGCAGCTTAGCCGGAAACAATGAGCAGTTCTTC. Its protein product is CASSLAGNNEQFF.

The chain combines TRBV18 with TRBJ2-6; D is undetermined. The germline CDR1 and CDR2 sequences are KGHSH and LQKENI. V was trimmed by 0 bases and J by 0 bases, leaving 6 bases between them. This CDR3 comprises 16 residues. The CDR3 is CASSPPKGSGANVLTF. For the CDR3, the DNA is TGTGCCAGCTCACCACCGAAAGGCTCTGGGGCCAACGTCCTGACTTTC.

The chain employs TRBV4-1 and TRBJ2-5; D may correspond to TRBD1 or TRBD2 (5 bases each). Trimming took off 4 bases at V and 5 bases at J, with 17 bases between the two ends. Germline CDR1 and CDR2: MGHRA and YSYEKL. The CDR3 runs to 15 residues. CDR3 coding DNA: TGCGCCAGCAGCCCCTCTCCAGCAGGGAGCGAGACCCAGTACTTC. Translated: CASSPSPAGSETQYF.

This clone was detected only a few times. The same CDR3 is also encoded by other DNA sequences in this sample. The chain recombines TRBV6-5 with TRBJ1-2; D unresolved. The CDR3 length is 12 residues. The ends were cut back, 6 bases at V and 4 bases at J, with 9 bases in the middle. The germline gives CDR1 MNHEY, CDR2 SVGAGI. The CDR3 coding sequence is TGTGCCAGCAGCCGCGACGGCTATGGCTACACCTTC. Protein sequence: CASSRDGYGYTF.

The chain combines TRBV6-5 with TRBJ1-6; the D is unclear. Trimming pared 0 bases from V and 6 bases from J, leaving 9 bases between. This CDR3 has 15 residues. CDR1 and CDR2 (germline): MNHEY, SVGAGI. In DNA, the CDR3 is TGTGCCAGCAGTTACTCTCCGGCGTCTAATTCACCCCTCCACTTT. Translation gives CASSYSPASNSPLHF.

The rearrangement links TRBV28 to TRBJ2-7, with D perhaps given as TRBD1 or TRBD2 (5 bases each). CDR3 length: 14 residues. Germline assignment: CDR1 MDHEN and CDR2 SYDVKM. Trimming pared 8 bases from V and 3 bases from J, leaving 17 bases between. The CDR3 DNA reads TGTGCCAGCGGTTGGCAGGGACGGGACTACGAGCAGTACTTC. As protein: CASGWQGRDYEQYF.

This clone was observed a single time. V usage is TRBV5-1 and J usage is TRBJ2-2; D gene ambiguous. The CDR3 has 13 residues. Trimming shortened V by 4 bases and J by 2 bases, and 6 bases separated the two germline ends. Germline lookup yields CDR1 SGHRS and CDR2 YFSETQ. This CDR3 is CASSEDNTGELFF. The CDR3 DNA follows: TGCGCCAGCAGCGAAGATAACACCGGGGAGCTGTTTTTT. Complete variable domain (other parts from reference TRBV5-1 and TRBJ2-2): KAGVTQTPRYLIKTRGQQVTLSCSPISGHRSVSWYQQTPGQGLQFLFEYFSETQRNKGNFPGRFSGRQFSNSRSEMNVSTLELGDSALYLCASSEDNTGELFFGEGSRLTVL.

The V and J genes are TRBV6-1 and TRBJ1-1; the D gene is possibly TRBD1 (6 bases). CDR3 length: 13 amino acids. Germline V gives CDR1 MNHNS, CDR2 SASEGT. The ends were cut back, 6 bases at V and 6 bases at J, with 14 bases in the middle. In DNA form, the CDR3 reads TGTGCCAGCAGCCCAGACAGGAGGTCTGAAGCTTTCTTT. Translated: CASSPDRRSEAFF.

The J gene is TRBJ1-5, the V gene TRBV28; the D is unclear. The CDR3 spans 13 residues. Germline assignment: CDR1 MDHEN and CDR2 SYDVKM. The V end was cut by 3 bases, the J end by 6 bases, with 9 bases between. CDR3 sequence: CASSFVTPQPQHF. DNA of the CDR3: TGTGCCAGCAGTTTTGTGACACCTCAGCCCCAGCATTTT.

The chain joins TRBV10-2 to TRBJ2-7; TRBD2 matches 7 bases. CDR1 WSHSY and CDR2 SAAADI come from the germline V gene. The CDR3 loop spans 13 amino acids. Unmatched junction bases numbered 4, after V lost 5 bases and J lost 3 bases. The CDR3 reads CASSLSGNYEQYF. Written as DNA, the CDR3 is TGCGCCAGCAGTTTAAGCGGGAACTACGAGCAGTACTTC.